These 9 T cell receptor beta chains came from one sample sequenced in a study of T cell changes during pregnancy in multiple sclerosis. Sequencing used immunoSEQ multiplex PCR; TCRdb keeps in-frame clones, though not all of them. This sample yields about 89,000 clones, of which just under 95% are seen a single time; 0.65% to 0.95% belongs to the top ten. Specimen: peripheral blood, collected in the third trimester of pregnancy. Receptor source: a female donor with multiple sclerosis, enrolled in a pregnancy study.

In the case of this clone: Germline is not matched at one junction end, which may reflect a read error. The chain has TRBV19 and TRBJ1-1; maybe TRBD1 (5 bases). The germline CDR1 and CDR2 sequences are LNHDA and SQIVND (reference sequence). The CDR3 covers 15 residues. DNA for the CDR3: TGTGCCAGTAGTATAGGTAAGGGGCTGAAGACTGAAGCTTTCTTT. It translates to CASSIGKGLKTEAFF.

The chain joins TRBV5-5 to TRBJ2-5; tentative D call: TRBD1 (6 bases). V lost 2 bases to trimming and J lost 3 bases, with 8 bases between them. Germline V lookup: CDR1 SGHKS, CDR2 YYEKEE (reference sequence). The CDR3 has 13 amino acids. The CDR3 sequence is CASSFYREETQYF. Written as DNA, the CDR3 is TGTGCCAGCAGCTTTTACAGGGAAGAGACCCAGTACTTC. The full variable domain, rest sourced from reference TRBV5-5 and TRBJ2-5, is DAGVTQSPTHLIKTRGQQVTLRCSPISGHKSVSWYQQVLGQGPQFIFQYYEKEERGRGNFPDRFSARQFPNYSSELNVNALLLGDSALYLCASSFYREETQYFGPGTRLLVL.

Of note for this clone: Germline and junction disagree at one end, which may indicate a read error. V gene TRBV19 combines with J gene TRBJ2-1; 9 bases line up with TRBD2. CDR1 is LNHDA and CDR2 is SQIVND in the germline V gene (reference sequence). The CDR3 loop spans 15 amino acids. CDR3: CASSLDSGSRNEQFF. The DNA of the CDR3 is TGTGCCAGTAGTCTAGATAGCGGGAGCAGAAATGAGCAGTTCTTC.

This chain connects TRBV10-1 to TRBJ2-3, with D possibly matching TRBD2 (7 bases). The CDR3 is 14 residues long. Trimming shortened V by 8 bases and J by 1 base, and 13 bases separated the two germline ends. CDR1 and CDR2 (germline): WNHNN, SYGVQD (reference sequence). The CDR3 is CASGGGWGTDTQYF. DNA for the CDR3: TGCGCCAGCGGGGGGGGCTGGGGCACAGATACGCAGTATTTT.

The CDR3 spells CAWKINSLSYEQYF. Here the CDR3 DNA reads TGTGCCTGGAAGATTAACAGCCTCTCCTACGAGCAGTACTTC. The chain employs TRBV30 and TRBJ2-7; D gene uncertain. From germline, CDR1 is GTSNPN and CDR2 SVGIG (reference sequence). V lost 4 bases and J 0 bases, leaving 13 bases between the germline ends. The CDR3 sequence is 14 residues long.

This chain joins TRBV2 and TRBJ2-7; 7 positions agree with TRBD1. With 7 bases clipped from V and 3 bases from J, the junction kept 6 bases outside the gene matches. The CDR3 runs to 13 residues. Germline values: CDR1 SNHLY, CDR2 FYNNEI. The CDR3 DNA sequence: TGTGCCAGCAATCGGGACAGTCTCTACGAGCAGTACTTC. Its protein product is CASNRDSLYEQYF.

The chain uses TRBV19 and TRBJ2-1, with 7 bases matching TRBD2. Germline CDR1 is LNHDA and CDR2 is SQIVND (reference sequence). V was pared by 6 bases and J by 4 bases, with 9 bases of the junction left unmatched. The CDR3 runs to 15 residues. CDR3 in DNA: TGTGCCAGTAGCGTGGCTAGCGGAGGATACAATGAGCAGTTCTTC. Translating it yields CASSVASGGYNEQFF.

CDR3: CASIKTVYEQYF. CDR3 coding DNA: TGTGCCAGCATAAAGACAGTCTACGAGCAGTACTTC. This sequence joins TRBV6-1 and TRBJ2-7; D is perhaps TRBD1 (5 bases). The germline CDR1 and CDR2 sequences are MNHNS and SASEGT. Trimming left V 7 bases short and J 3 bases short, with 10 bases between. This CDR3 has 12 amino acids.

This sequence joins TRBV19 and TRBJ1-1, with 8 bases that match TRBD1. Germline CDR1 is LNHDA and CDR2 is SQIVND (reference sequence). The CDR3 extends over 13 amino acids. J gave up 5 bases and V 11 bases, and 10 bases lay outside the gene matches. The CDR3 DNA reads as TGTGCCTCCTCCTACAGGGGGGGGACTGAAGCTTTCTTT. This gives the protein CASSYRGGTEAFF.